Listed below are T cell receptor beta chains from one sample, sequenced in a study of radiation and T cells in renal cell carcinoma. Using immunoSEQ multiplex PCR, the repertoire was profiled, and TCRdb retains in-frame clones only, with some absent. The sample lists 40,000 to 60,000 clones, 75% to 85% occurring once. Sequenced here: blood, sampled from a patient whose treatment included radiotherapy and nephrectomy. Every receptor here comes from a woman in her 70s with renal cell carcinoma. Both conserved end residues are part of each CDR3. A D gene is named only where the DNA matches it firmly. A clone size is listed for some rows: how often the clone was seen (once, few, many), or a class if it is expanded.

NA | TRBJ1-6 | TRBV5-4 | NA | CASSSGRVGILDNSPLHF | TGTGCCAGCAGCTCGGGACGGGTGGGGATTTTGGATAATTCACCCCTCCACTTT
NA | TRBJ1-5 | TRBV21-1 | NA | CAGIGEPAGDSNQPQHF | TGTGCCGGCATTGGGGAGCCAGCAGGGGATAGCAATCAGCCCCAGCATTTT
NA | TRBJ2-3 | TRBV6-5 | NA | CASSYSSKQDTQYF | TGTGCCAGCAGTTACTCGTCCAAGCAAGATACGCAGTATTTT
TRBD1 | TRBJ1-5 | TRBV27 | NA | CASRSGTGGLQPQHF | TGTGCCAGCAGGTCCGGGACAGGGGGCTTGCAGCCCCAGCATTTT
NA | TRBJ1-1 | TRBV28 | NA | CASSQPISWDTEAFF | TGTGCCAGCAGTCAACCTATTAGTTGGGACACTGAAGCTTTCTTT
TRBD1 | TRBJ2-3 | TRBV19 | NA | CASRVGGSADTQYF | TGTGCCAGTAGAGTAGGGGGCAGCGCAGATACGCAGTATTTT
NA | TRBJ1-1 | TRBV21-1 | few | CASSKRGGENTEAFF | TGTGCCAGCAGCAAGCGCGGGGGCGAGAACACTGAAGCTTTCTTT
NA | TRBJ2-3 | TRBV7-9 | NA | CASTSWGRGLTDTQYF | TGTGCCAGCACTTCTTGGGGCAGGGGCCTTACAGATACGCAGTATTTT
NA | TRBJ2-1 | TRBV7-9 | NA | CASSPRGVGSNEQFF | TGTGCCAGCAGCCCACGTGGCGTAGGTTCAAATGAGCAGTTCTTC
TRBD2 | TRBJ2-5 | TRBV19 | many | CASSTTGAAGQETQYF | TGTGCCAGTAGTACGACCGGTGCAGCGGGGCAAGAGACCCAGTACTTC
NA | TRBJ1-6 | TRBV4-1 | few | CASRLPESANSPLHF | TGCGCCAGCAGACTACCTGAGTCGGCTAATTCACCCCTCCACTTT
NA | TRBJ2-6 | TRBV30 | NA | CAWSVSTGANVLTF | TGTGCCTGGAGCGTCTCCACTGGGGCCAACGTCCTGACTTTC
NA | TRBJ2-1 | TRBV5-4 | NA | CASSQEMEGFENEQFF | TGTGCCAGCAGCCAAGAAATGGAGGGGTTCGAGAATGAGCAGTTCTTC
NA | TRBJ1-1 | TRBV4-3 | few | CASSQHPGSNTEAFF | TGCGCCAGCAGCCAACATCCGGGCTCGAACACTGAAGCTTTCTTT
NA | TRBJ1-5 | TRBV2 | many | CASSEDSDSNQPQHF | TGTGCCAGCAGTGAAGACAGCGATAGCAATCAGCCCCAGCATTTT
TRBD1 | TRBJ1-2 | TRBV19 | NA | CAGWTGGYGYTF | TGTGCCGGGTGGACAGGGGGATATGGCTACACCTTC
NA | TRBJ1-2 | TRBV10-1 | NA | CASSRDRNYGYTF | TGCGCCAGCAGTCGCGACAGAAACTATGGCTACACCTTC
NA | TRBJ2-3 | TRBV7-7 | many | CASSRGTLITDTQYF | TGTGCCAGCAGTCGGGGGACACTAATCACAGATACGCAGTATTTT
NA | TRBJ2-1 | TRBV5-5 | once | CASSWGTGIGFF | NA
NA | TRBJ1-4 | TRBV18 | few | CASSQASRDDKLFF | TGTGCCAGCTCACAGGCCTCGCGGGATGACAAACTGTTTTTT
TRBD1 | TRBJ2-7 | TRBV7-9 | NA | CASTGTGGGYEQYF | TGTGCCAGCACCGGGACAGGGGGAGGGTACGAGCAGTACTTC
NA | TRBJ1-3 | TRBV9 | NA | CASSAGGRPGNTIYF | TGTGCCAGCAGCGCGGGGGGGAGGCCTGGAAACACCATATATTTT
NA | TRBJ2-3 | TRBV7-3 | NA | CASSITYGDTQYF | TGTGCCAGCAGCATTACGTACGGAGATACGCAGTATTTT
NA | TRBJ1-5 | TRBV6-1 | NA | CASSEKGIPGQPQHF | TGTGCCAGCAGTGAAAAGGGTATCCCCGGGCAGCCCCAGCATTTT
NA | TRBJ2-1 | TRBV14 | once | CASSQDNENRVLSSYNEQFF | TGTGCCAGCAGCCAAGATAATGAAAACAGGGTCCTGAGCTCCTACAATGAGCAGTTCTTC
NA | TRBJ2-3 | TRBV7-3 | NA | CASSSRGAAADTQYF | TGTGCCAGCAGCTCAAGGGGGGCTGCGGCAGATACGCAGTATTTT
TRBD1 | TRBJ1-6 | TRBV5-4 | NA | CASSQSSRGNNSPLHF | TGTGCCAGCAGCCAAAGCTCCAGGGGGAATAATTCACCCCTCCACTTT
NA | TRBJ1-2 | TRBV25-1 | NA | CASSDVDPGQGYTF | TGTGCCAGCAGTGACGTGGATCCTGGTCAGGGCTACACCTTC
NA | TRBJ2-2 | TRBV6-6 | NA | CASSYGGRGELFF | TGTGCCAGCAGCTACGGGGGGCGCGGGGAGCTGTTTTTT
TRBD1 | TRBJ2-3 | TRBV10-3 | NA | CAISEKVKGQGASNTDTQYF | TGTGCCATCAGTGAAAAGGTTAAGGGACAGGGGGCTTCCAACACAGATACGCAGTATTTT
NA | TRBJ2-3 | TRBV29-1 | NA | CSVLRLGTDTQYF | TGCAGCGTCCTGAGACTAGGCACAGATACGCAGTATTTT
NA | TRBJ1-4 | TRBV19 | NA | CASRHTTNEKLFF | TGTGCCAGCCGACATACAACTAATGAAAAACTGTTTTTT
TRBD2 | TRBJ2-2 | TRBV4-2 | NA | CASSPRGATSGTGELFF | TGTGCCAGCAGCCCGCGGGGGGCCACCTCGGGGACCGGGGAGCTGTTTTTT
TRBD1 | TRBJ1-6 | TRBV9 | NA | CASSVGGGQGNSPLHF | TGTGCCAGCAGCGTAGGGGGGGGACAGGGAAATTCACCCCTCCACTTT
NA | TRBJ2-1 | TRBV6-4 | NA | CASSGSGLGEQFF | TGTGCCAGCAGTGGATCAGGGCTGGGTGAGCAGTTCTTC
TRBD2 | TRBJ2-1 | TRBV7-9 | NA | CASSLAGGPYNEQFF | TGTGCCAGCAGCTTAGCGGGAGGGCCCTACAATGAGCAGTTCTTC
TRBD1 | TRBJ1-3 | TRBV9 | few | CASSVGQGNSGNTIYF | TGTGCCAGCAGCGTAGGACAGGGCAACTCTGGAAACACCATATATTTT
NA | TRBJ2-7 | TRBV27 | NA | CASSSSGNEQYF | TGTGCCAGCAGTTCATCAGGCAACGAGCAGTACTTC
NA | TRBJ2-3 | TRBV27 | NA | CASSSHRAPTDTQYF | TGTGCCAGCAGTTCTCACCGGGCCCCCACAGATACGCAGTATTTT
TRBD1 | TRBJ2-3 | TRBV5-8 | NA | CASSLTGEVTDTQYF | TGTGCCAGCAGCCTGACAGGGGAGGTTACAGATACGCAGTATTTT
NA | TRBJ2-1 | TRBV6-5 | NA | CASGVGMSSYNEQFF | TGTGCCAGCGGTGTCGGGATGAGCTCCTACAATGAGCAGTTCTTC
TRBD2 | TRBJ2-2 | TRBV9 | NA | CASSVDGRARNTGELFF | TGTGCCAGCAGCGTAGACGGGAGGGCCCGAAACACCGGGGAGCTGTTTTTT
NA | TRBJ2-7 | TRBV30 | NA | CAWTPPGGGGTYEQYF | TGTGCCTGGACCCCTCCCGGGGGTGGGGGGACCTACGAGCAGTACTTC
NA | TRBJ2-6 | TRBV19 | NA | CASRTHSGANVLTF | TGTGCCAGTAGGACACACTCTGGGGCCAACGTCCTGACTTTC
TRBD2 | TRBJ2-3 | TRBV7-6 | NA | CASSLTPGGAGSDTQYF | TGTGCCAGCAGCTTAACCCCGGGAGGGGCCGGCTCAGATACGCAGTATTTT
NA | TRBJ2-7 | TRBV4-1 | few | CASSQGGENEQYF | TGCGCCAGCAGCCAAGGGGGTGAGAACGAGCAGTACTTC
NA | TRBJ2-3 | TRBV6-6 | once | CASSYSPSHTDTQYF | TGTGCCAGCAGTTACTCCCCGTCCCACACAGATACGCAGTATTTT
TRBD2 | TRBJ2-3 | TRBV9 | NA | CASSVGGSGRSTDTQYF | TGTGCCAGCAGCGTAGGAGGAAGCGGGAGGAGCACAGATACGCAGTATTTT
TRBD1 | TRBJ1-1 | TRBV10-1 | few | CASRKTGGEGEAFF | TGCGCCAGCAGAAAGACAGGGGGCGAAGGTGAAGCTTTCTTT
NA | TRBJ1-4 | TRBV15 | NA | CATSSTRGGNEKLFF | TGTGCCACCAGTTCTACGAGGGGAGGTAACGAAAAACTGTTTTTT
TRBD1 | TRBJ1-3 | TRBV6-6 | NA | CASRLTGDGNTIYF | TGTGCCAGCAGACTGACAGGGGATGGAAACACCATATATTTT
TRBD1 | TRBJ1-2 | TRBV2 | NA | CASSKKTGASYGYTF | TGTGCCAGCAGTAAAAAGACAGGGGCCAGTTATGGCTACACCTTC
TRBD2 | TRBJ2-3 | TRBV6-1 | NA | CASSSSGGRDTQYF | TGTGCCAGCAGTTCTAGCGGGGGTAGAGATACGCAGTATTTT
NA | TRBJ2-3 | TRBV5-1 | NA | CASSQGRRTSTDTQYF | TGCGCCAGCAGCCAAGGGCGGAGAACTAGCACAGATACGCAGTATTTT
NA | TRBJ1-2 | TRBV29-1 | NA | CSVMMMGPGGYTF | TGCAGCGTGATGATGATGGGTCCTGGCGGCTACACCTTC
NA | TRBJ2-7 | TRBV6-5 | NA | CASRGSSYEQYF | TGTGCCAGTCGAGGGAGCTCCTACGAGCAGTACTTC
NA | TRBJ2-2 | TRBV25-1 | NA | CASKGLGGVGELFF | TGTGCCAGCAAGGGGTTGGGTGGGGTCGGGGAGCTGTTTTTT